These 26 T cell receptor beta chains were all obtained from the same sample, sequenced in a study of OX40 agonist ivuxolimab in advanced cancers. Data came from immunoSEQ multiplex PCR; TCRdb stores just in-frame clones and leaves some out. This sample has 70,000 to 95,000 clones, with about nine tenths found just once. This specimen consisted of CD4+ or CD8+ T cells sorted from blood, obtained in a trial of the OX40 agonist ivuxolimab. The receptors originated from an adult with an advanced solid tumor such as melanoma, head and neck, liver or kidney cancer.

This chain connects TRBV7-9 to TRBJ2-3; D possibly corresponds to TRBD2 (5 bases). This CDR3 comprises 13 residues. V dropped 3 bases and J dropped 4 bases, with 8 bases sitting between them. From germline, CDR1 is SEHNR and CDR2 FQNEAQ (reference sequence). The chain's CDR3 is CASSLSGADTQYF. CDR3 bases: TGTGCCAGCAGCTTGTCCGGGGCAGATACGCAGTATTTT. Using reference TRBV7-9 and TRBJ2-3 for the parts outside the CDR3, the full variable domain is DTGVSQNPRHKITKRGQNVTFRCDPISEHNRLYWYRQTLGQGPEFLTYFQNEAQLEKSRLLSDRFSAERPKGSFSTLEIQRTEQGDSAMYLCASSLSGADTQYFGPGTRLTVL.

V gene TRBV28 combines with J gene TRBJ2-1; 8 nucleotides match TRBD2. Unmatched junction bases numbered 13, after V lost 6 bases and J lost 9 bases. Germline CDR1 reads MDHEN; CDR2 reads SYDVKM. There are 15 residues in the CDR3. The CDR3 spells CASSPASGGFTEQFF. In DNA, the CDR3 is TGTGCCAGCAGCCCGGCGAGCGGGGGCTTCACTGAGCAGTTCTTC.

The rearrangement joins TRBV2 to TRBJ2-3; a weak D match, TRBD2 (6 bases). CDR1 is SNHLY, CDR2 FYNNEI, per germline. This CDR3 is 15 amino acids long. The V end was cut by 4 bases, the J end by 4 bases, with 15 bases between. Here the CDR3 DNA reads TGTGCCAGCAGTGGGGCAGGGAGGAGCTCAGATACGCAGTATTTT. This gives the protein CASSGAGRSSDTQYF.

V is TRBV27 and J is TRBJ1-5; no firm D call. In germline, CDR1 is MNHEY, CDR2 SMNVEV (reference sequence). Trimming cost V 1 base and J 3 bases, with 4 bases left between them. The CDR3 consists of 13 residues. CDR3 in amino acids: CASSLYFNQPQHF. DNA for the CDR3: TGTGCCAGCAGTTTATATTTCAATCAGCCCCAGCATTTT.

This clone was observed once. The chain has TRBV18 and TRBJ2-7, with D maybe TRBD1 (6 bases). Trimming took off 5 bases at V and 1 base at J, with 12 bases between the two ends. The CDR3 has 14 residues. Germline V CDR1 and CDR2: KGHSH, LQKENI. The CDR3 region has the DNA TGTGCCAGCTCATCATCGACAGGATCCTACGAGCAGTACTTC. This gives the protein CASSSSTGSYEQYF.

The gene calls are TRBV5-6 and TRBJ2-1, with TRBD2 matching over 8 bases. J was trimmed by 5 bases and V by 2 bases; bases with no gene match: 6. This CDR3 comprises 15 residues. Germline V lookup: CDR1 SGHDT, CDR2 YYEEEE. CDR3 in amino acids: CASSFYGGADNEQFF. The CDR3 DNA sequence: TGTGCCAGCAGCTTTTACGGGGGGGCTGACAATGAGCAGTTCTTC.

This clone was seen only once. The chain is built from TRBV2 and TRBJ2-3; 7 nucleotides line up with TRBD2. Germline CDR1 is SNHLY and CDR2 is FYNNEI. There are 14 residues in the CDR3. V lost 8 bases, J lost 1 base, and 6 bases stayed unmatched. CDR3 nucleotides: TGTGCCAGCCGCCGGGAGGCAGGCACAGATACGCAGTATTTT. Its translation: CASRREAGTDTQYF.

V and J are TRBV27 and TRBJ1-2; 7 bases agree with TRBD1. The length of the CDR3 is 13 residues. Germline-derived CDR1 and CDR2 are MNHEY and SMNVEV (reference sequence). Germline trimming cut 5 bases from V and 4 bases from J; bases unmatched to any gene: 4. The CDR3 region is CASSRDSTYGYTF. The CDR3, as DNA: TGTGCCAGCAGTCGGGACAGCACCTATGGCTACACCTTC.

The chain combines TRBV19 with TRBJ2-2; 11 nucleotides line up with TRBD1. The CDR3 length is 16 residues. Germline V gene data show CDR1 as LNHDA and CDR2 as SQIVND (reference sequence). The V and J ends lost 5 bases and 5 bases, in that order; junction bases with no gene match: 7. CDR3 nucleotides: TGTGCCAGTAGTCCCCCGGGACAGGGGGAAACCGGGGAGCTGTTTTTT. Translation gives CASSPPGQGETGELFF. Complete variable domain (other parts from reference TRBV19 and TRBJ2-2): DGGITQSPKYLFRKEGQNVTLSCEQNLNHDAMYWYRQDPGQGLRLIYYSQIVNDFQKGDIAEGYSVSREKKESFPLTVTSAQKNPTAFYLCASSPPGQGETGELFFGEGSRLTVL.

Concerning this clone itself: In the same sample, other DNA sequences code for this CDR3. The chain couples TRBV5-1 to TRBJ1-5; no firm D call. V lost 0 bases, J lost 0 bases, and 7 bases lay in between. The CDR3 sequence is 15 residues long. Germline assignment: CDR1 SGHRS and CDR2 YFSETQ. CDR3 nucleotide sequence: TGCGCCAGCAGCTTGGACGGAGATAGCAATCAGCCCCAGCATTTT. Protein product: CASSLDGDSNQPQHF.

The chain couples TRBV14 to TRBJ1-2; the D is unclear. The CDR3 length is 15 residues. CDR1 is SGHDN, CDR2 FVKESK, per germline. V shed 0 bases and J shed 4 bases, with 12 bases lying between them. The CDR3 loop reads CASSQEGRFGYGYTF. CDR3 DNA sequence: TGTGCCAGCAGCCAAGAAGGGCGTTTCGGCTATGGCTACACCTTC.

V and J are TRBV7-2 and TRBJ2-5; D might be TRBD2 (5 bases). Germline CDR1 is SGHTA and CDR2 is FQGNSA. CDR3 length: 13 residues. V lost 1 base to trimming and J lost 4 bases, with 7 bases between them. The CDR3 loop is CASSLVLGETQYF. The DNA for the CDR3 is TGTGCCAGCAGCTTAGTACTAGGAGAGACCCAGTACTTC.

The chain recombines TRBV6-6 with TRBJ1-5; possibly TRBD1 for D (6 bases). V was shortened by 2 bases and J by 6 bases, with 14 bases between the two germline ends. The CDR3 is made up of 15 amino acids. Per the germline V gene, CDR1 is MNHNY and CDR2 is SVGAGI (reference sequence). CDR3 sequence reads: CASSYAQGGSQPQHF. For the CDR3, the DNA is TGTGCCAGCAGTTACGCACAGGGAGGATCTCAGCCCCAGCATTTT.

This clone came up once. The chain combines TRBV7-2 with TRBJ2-5, with 8 bases matching TRBD1. This CDR3 is built from 14 residues. Germline loops: CDR1 SGHTA, CDR2 FQGNSA. J was trimmed by 1 base and V by 5 bases; bases with no gene match: 3. CDR3 sequence (DNA): TGTGCCAGCAGCCCAGGACAGGGCCAAGAGACCCAGTACTTC. Translated: CASSPGQGQETQYF.

The rearrangement uses TRBV7-2 and TRBJ2-5, with 7 bases identical to TRBD2. The J call may be faulty, since TRBJ2-7 better matches the DNA end. Germline lookup yields CDR1 SGHTA and CDR2 FQGNSA. The CDR3 extends over 14 amino acids. The CDR3 spells CASSLQPGGYEQYF. The CDR3, as DNA: TGTGCCAGCAGCCTCCAGCCGGGGGGCTACGAGCAGTACTTC.

This clone was detected a few times. The chain has TRBV4-3 and TRBJ2-2; D ambiguous. The CDR3 is made up of 13 amino acids. Germline assignment: CDR1 LGHNA and CDR2 YSLEER. The V end was cut by 0 bases, the J end by 7 bases, with 6 bases between. The CDR3 sequence is CASSQDQVGELFF. The DNA of the CDR3 is TGCGCCAGCAGCCAAGATCAGGTCGGGGAGCTGTTTTTT.

The V gene is TRBV5-1, the J gene TRBJ2-7, with D perhaps given as TRBD1 or TRBD2 (5 bases each). The length of the CDR3 is 13 residues. V was cut by 6 bases and J by 3 bases, with 13 bases left in between. Germline V gene sequence: CDR1 SGHRS, CDR2 YFSETQ. The CDR3 coding sequence is TGCGCCAGCACCCGAGGGGCGGACTACGAGCAGTACTTC. It yields the protein CASTRGADYEQYF.

The genes are TRBV29-1 and TRBJ2-2, with a possible D match to TRBD1 (6 bases). There are 17 residues in the CDR3. Looked up from germline, CDR1 is SQVTM and CDR2 is ANQGSEA. Trimming stripped 3 bases from V and 4 bases from J, with 21 bases between. The CDR3 protein is CSVDSSGERIGTGELFF. The CDR3 DNA sequence: TGCAGCGTTGACTCGTCAGGGGAGAGGATTGGCACCGGGGAGCTGTTTTTT.

The chain couples TRBV30 to TRBJ2-1; D remains unclear. Looked up from germline, CDR1 is GTSNPN and CDR2 is SVGIG (reference sequence). V dropped 3 bases and J dropped 3 bases, with 6 bases sitting between them. This CDR3 region has 12 residues. The CDR3 coding sequence is TGTGCCTGGAGAAAGGGCTACAATGAGCAGTTCTTC. This encodes CAWRKGYNEQFF.

This rearrangement joins TRBV5-1 to TRBJ2-7; D is perhaps TRBD2 (6 bases). The CDR3 length is 14 residues. Germline CDR1 is SGHRS and CDR2 is YFSETQ. V gave up 5 bases and J gave up 0 bases, with 12 bases separating them. The CDR3, as DNA: TGCGCCAGCAGGGGGGGAGCGTTCTCCTACGAGCAGTACTTC. Amino acid sequence: CASRGGAFSYEQYF.

This sequence joins TRBV11-3 and TRBJ2-1; 14 bases are a match to TRBD2. The CDR3 has 15 residues. The germline V gene has CDR1 SGHNT and CDR2 YENEEA. V lost 5 bases to trimming and J lost 8 bases; unmatched junction nucleotides: 5. DNA of the CDR3: TGTGCCAGCAGCCGACTAGCGGGGGGGTTGGATGAGCAGTTCTTC. It encodes CASSRLAGGLDEQFF.

The chain links TRBV19 to TRBJ2-7, with D unclear. The V end was cut by 1 base, the J end by 3 bases, with 7 bases between. The CDR3 runs to 13 residues. Germline V gene sequence: CDR1 LNHDA, CDR2 SQIVND (reference sequence). As DNA, the CDR3 is TGTGCCAGTAGTATAGGTAACGGCTACGAGCAGTACTTC. As protein: CASSIGNGYEQYF.

This chain joins TRBV2 and TRBJ2-7, with D possibly being TRBD1 (6 bases). Per germline, CDR1 SNHLY and CDR2 FYNNEI. The CDR3 loop spans 17 amino acids. V was trimmed by 3 bases and J by 1 base, leaving 19 bases between them. CDR3 in amino acids: CASSELGNRDTSYEQYF. CDR3 nucleotides: TGTGCCAGCAGTGAGCTAGGTAACCGGGACACGTCCTACGAGCAGTACTTC.

The V and J genes are TRBV18 and TRBJ2-1; D might be TRBD1 or TRBD2, each matching 5 bases. Germline CDR1 KGHSH, CDR2 LQKENI. The CDR3 has 16 residues. Trimming removed 2 bases at V and 4 bases at J, with 15 bases between. The CDR3 sequence: CASSPSIQRTYNEQFF. The CDR3 region has the DNA TGTGCCAGCTCACCATCAATTCAGCGGACATACAATGAGCAGTTCTTC.

The gene calls are TRBV2 and TRBJ1-1, with 11 bases matching TRBD1. Trimming removed 8 bases from V and 5 bases from J; junction bases left unmatched: 10. CDR3 size: 15 residues. Germline V gene lookup returns CDR1 SNHLY and CDR2 FYNNEI. The CDR3 region has the DNA TGTGCCAGCGGAGGGACAGGGGGACGGGAAACTGAAGCTTTCTTT. Its translation is CASGGTGGRETEAFF.

This clone was detected only once. The V call is TRBV5-1, the J call TRBJ2-5; D is possibly TRBD1 or TRBD2 (7 bases each). CDR1 is SGHRS, CDR2 YFSETQ, per germline. The CDR3 covers 15 residues. With 4 bases removed from V and 3 bases from J, the gap between germline ends came to 16 bases. The CDR3 nucleotides read TGCGCCAGCAGCGGGGGGGACAGTACCGAAGAGACCCAGTACTTC. Amino acid sequence: CASSGGDSTEETQYF.